This T cell receptor beta chain was identified in a study of graft-versus-host responses after intestinal transplantation. Overall study: Every transplant recipient was induced with anti-thymocyte globulin, then maintained on tacrolimus and steroids for about three years.

Study-level results: The highest levels of circulating GvH clones went along with early declines in HvG clones after transplant.

The table came from immunoSEQ multiplex PCR; TCRdb's copy has only in-frame clones and leaves some out. Of approximately 89,000 clones listed, approximately 92% are singletons. Worth noting for this clone: Its antigen remains unknown.

There are 14 residues in the CDR3. The V segment lost 0 bases and the J segment 8 bases; nucleotides outside the gene matches: 1. Germline CDR1 is SGHAT and CDR2 is FQNNGV. This sequence originates from a human donor who was the organ donor for an intestinal transplant. The rearrangement uses TRBV11-2 and TRBJ2-1; 10 bases are a match to TRBD1. The sample consisted of unstimulated CD8+ T cells sorted from spleen or lymph node cells, taken before transplant. DNA for the CDR3: TGTGCCAGCAGCTTAGAGACAGGGGGCGATGAGCAGTTCTTC. Its protein is CASSLETGGDEQFF. Combining the CDR3 with reference TRBV11-2 and TRBJ2-1 gives the whole variable domain EAGVAQSPRYKIIEKRQSVAFWCNPISGHATLYWYQQILGQGPKLLIQFQNNGVVDDSQLPKDRFSAERLKGVDSTLKIQPAKLEDSAVYLCASSLETGGDEQFFGPGTRLTVL.